The text below deals with one T cell receptor beta chain. Its target antigen remains unknown. Base-call qualities are not available, and no considerably larger clone is one nucleotide away. The CDR3 regions of human TCRbeta chains were subjected to immunosequencing. The published analysis was carried out like this. Repertoire TCRs were matched against a reference library of SARS-CoV-2-specific TCRs generated with the MIRA antigen-specificity platform. Breadth was defined as the fraction of unique TCRs that were SARS-CoV-2-associated. Depth was defined as the fraction of total T cells that were SARS-CoV-2-associated. Using the MIRA data, each spike-specific TCR was mapped to the spike region that the TCR reacts to and placed in a CD4 or CD8 class. Log10-transformed breadth and depth values were compared by one-way ANOVA with Sidak's multiple comparisons tests. TCRdb retrieved this table from immuneACCESS and kept in-frame rearrangements only. Not all clones are present; in checked studies, unresolved V genes account for under half, and no reason is known for the remainder. Clone size and the V and J calls come from that table; the DNA yielded D and trimming. A total of about 170,000 clones appear in this sample, around 94% of them only once. The ten largest account for 2.5% to 3% of the sample.

These data come from a study of T cell responses to AZD1222 COVID-19 vaccine (dated by TCRdb to the early 2020s). As for the study more broadly: Because spike-specific TCR depth and breadth did not differ between the two schedules, AZD1222 recipients who got a second dose at roughly 4 weeks were pooled with those who got a second dose at roughly 12 weeks. Enrollment into the trials was organized by age into subgroups of 18-55, 56-69 and 70-plus years, and those subgroups contained approximately 160, 26 and 62 TCR-sequenced participants, respectively. A total of 230 to 250 trial participants underwent TCR sequencing, of whom 200 to 220 received two doses of AZD1222 and about 26 received two doses of the MenACWY control vaccine. Summary of the overall study and its limitations: Participants were mostly white British and included more females than males, and it was suggested by the authors that clonal diversity may have been underestimated. Spike-specific TCR breadth and depth rose significantly after two AZD1222 doses compared with day 0 and with MenACWY recipients. The whole spike protein was spanned by vaccine-associated CD4 TCRs, and dominant responses were seen in regions 160-218 and 743-854. Conclusions about previously exposed vaccinees are limited because only six or seven AZD1222 recipients were SARS-CoV-2 seropositive at baseline. The 56-69-year group was small, and its depth increase did not reach significance, likely because of low power. Reportedly, close to half of the unique spike-specific TCRs recognized epitopes lying outside the regions that are mutated in the B.1.351 and B.1.1.7 variants. No day 14 peak-response samples were available, so repertoires were characterized only after the peak T cell response.

The CDR3 sequence holds 17 residues, the cysteine and phenylalanine included. This entry keeps only the CDR3 DNA: 51 bases, framed from base 1. At the junction V is shortened by 3 bases and J by 7 bases; bases outside the gene matches: 11. CDR1 is given as KGHSH and CDR2 as LQKENI, both from the germline V gene. This sample's time point label indicates: baseline before first vaccination. The vaccinee samples were drawn from two UK trials, COV001 and COV002, one of which was a single-blind randomized controlled phase 2/3 trial testing AZD1222 (ChAdOx1 nCoV-19) in healthy adults. For TCRbeta chain sequencing, PBMC samples were collected from trial participants at day 0 and at day 28 after the second dose.

This clonotype was obtained from an adult in good health. The rearrangement combines TRBV18 with TRBJ2-2; 10 bases in the junction line up with TRBD1. The specimen comprised peripheral blood, sampled on day 0 of AZD1222 vaccination. The CDR3 region has the sequence CASSPSRDRGIDGELFF. The DNA sequence follows: TGTGCCAGCTCACCGTCGCGGGACAGGGGAATCGACGGGGAGCTGTTTTTT. The entire variable domain, with the stretches around the CDR3 drawn from the reference TRBV18 and TRBJ2-2 proteins, is NAGVMQNPRHLVRRRGQEARLRCSPMKGHSHVYWYRQLPEEGLKFMVYLQKENIIDESGMPKERFSAEFPKEGPSILRIQQVVRGDSAAYFCASSPSRDRGIDGELFFGEGSRLTVL.